The T cell receptor beta chain described here comes from a study of blood T cell repertoires in COVID-19. Trimming left V 0 bases short and J 5 bases short, with 8 bases between. The CDR3 is 13 residues long. Germline-derived CDR1 and CDR2 are SGHKS and YYEKEE (reference sequence). In the original processing: Estimation of nucleated cell counts was performed using reference gene primer amplification. The assay was immunoSEQ multiplex PCR, and TCRdb's table has in-frame clones only and misses some. From that table come the V and J calls and clone size; the DNA was used to work out D and trimming. The sample contains about 160,000 clones, 87% of which appear only once.

Sequencing was carried out using peripheral blood. The sequence came from a woman in her sixties with active or convalescent COVID-19. This rearrangement joins TRBV5-5 to TRBJ1-2; a possible D gene is TRBD1 (6 bases). The CDR3 is CASSLVGGYGYTF. The CDR3 DNA follows: TGTGCCAGCAGCTTGGTAGGGGGTTATGGCTACACCTTC. Together with reference TRBV5-5 and TRBJ1-2, the CDR3 gives the full variable domain: DAGVTQSPTHLIKTRGQQVTLRCSPISGHKSVSWYQQVLGQGPQFIFQYYEKEERGRGNFPDRFSARQFPNYSSELNVNALLLGDSALYLCASSLVGGYGYTFGSGTRLTVV.